The 16 T cell receptor beta chains given below trace back to one sample, sequenced in a study of T cell clones after liver transplantation (dated by TCRdb to the late 2010s). The library was obtained by the immunoSEQ multiplex PCR assay. TCRdb stores this immuneACCESS table with in-frame sequences only. Part of the clones is absent; in the studies checked, under half of the shortfall reflects unresolved V genes, and no reason is known for the rest. The sample table contains more than 45,000 clones; only one count was recorded for 70% of them. Jointly, the top ten make up about 2.6% of the sample. The material sequenced was CD4+ T cells from blood, taken at the approximately 16-month timepoint. Every receptor here comes from a human patient who received a liver transplant. Some T cells may originate with the graft donor following a transplant.

As for this clone: Other DNA sequences within the sample encode an identical CDR3. The chain has TRBV12-2 and TRBJ1-4. TRBV12-2 is reported as a pseudogene. CDR3 length: 11 amino acids. The CDR3 coding sequence is TGTGCAAGTCGCTTAGGTGAAAAACTGTTTTTT. Its protein is CASRLGEKLFF.

This chain links TRBV28 with TRBJ1-5, with 8 bases aligning to TRBD1. CDR1 MDHEN and CDR2 SYDVKM come from the germline V gene. The V gene end was trimmed by 7 bases and the J gene end by 4 bases; junction bases not matched to a gene: 9. There are 15 residues in the CDR3. As DNA, the CDR3 is TGTGCCAGCAAATACCGGGACAGGTCGAATCAGCCCCAGCATTTT. Residues: CASKYRDRSNQPQHF.

This clone came up a few times. The chain combines TRBV14 with TRBJ2-1; possibly TRBD2 for D (6 bases). Trimming removed 4 bases from V and 4 bases from J, with 23 bases in between. Germline assignment: CDR1 SGHDN and CDR2 FVKESK. The CDR3 extends over 18 amino acids. The CDR3 region has the DNA TGTGCCAGCAGCCTCTATTTTAGAGGCGGGACCTTTTACAATGAGCAGTTCTTC. Translating gives CASSLYFRGGTFYNEQFF.

This clone showed up just a few times. The chain's CDR3 is CASSLLRGLNEKLFF. DNA of the CDR3: TGTGCCAGCAGCTTGTTAAGGGGACTCAATGAAAAACTGTTTTTT. The rearrangement joins TRBV11-3 to TRBJ1-4; TRBD1 is a possible D gene (5 bases). Germline V gene lookup returns CDR1 SGHNT and CDR2 YENEEA. The germline V and J ends were trimmed by 3 bases and 5 bases, with 13 bases remaining between them. There are 15 residues in the CDR3.

The chain recombines TRBV5-1 with TRBJ2-2, with D maybe TRBD2 (5 bases). Germline-derived CDR1 and CDR2 are SGHRS and YFSETQ. This CDR3 region has 16 residues. V was trimmed by 2 bases and J by 2 bases, leaving 13 bases between them. The CDR3 loop reads CASSFVTGINTGELFF. The DNA for the CDR3 is TGCGCCAGCAGCTTTGTGACGGGGATAAACACCGGGGAGCTGTTTTTT.

The chain couples TRBV15 to TRBJ2-7, with 8 bases that match TRBD2. Germline lookup yields CDR1 LNHNV and CDR2 YYDKDF (reference sequence). This CDR3 is 15 amino acids long. Trimming at V came to 5 bases and at J to 4 bases, leaving 10 bases not matched to a gene. The CDR3 DNA is TGTGCCACCAGCCAAGGGGCTCTAGCGGGTTACGAGCAGTACTTC. It yields the protein CATSQGALAGYEQYF.

The gene calls are TRBV5-4 and TRBJ2-5; a weak D match, TRBD1 (6 bases). CDR3 size: 14 residues. Germline lookup yields CDR1 SGHNT and CDR2 YYREEE (reference sequence). Trimming took 0 bases from V and 4 from J, leaving 10 bases between them. The CDR3 is CASSLGSRGETQYF. CDR3 nucleotide sequence: TGTGCCAGCAGCTTGGGATCCAGGGGAGAGACCCAGTACTTC.

This clone appeared once. The J gene is TRBJ1-1, the V gene TRBV10-3; D ambiguous. This CDR3 has 13 amino acids. Trimming left V 6 bases short and J 4 bases short, with 12 bases between. Germline V gives CDR1 ENHRY, CDR2 SYGVKD. CDR3 region: CAISPGSGTEAFF. The CDR3 DNA reads TGTGCCATCAGCCCAGGAAGTGGCACTGAAGCTTTCTTT.

This clone was seen only once. The CDR3 region is CATSTPKGDTTYEQYF. CDR3 nucleotide sequence: TGTGCCACCAGCACACCTAAGGGGGATACGACCTACGAGCAGTACTTC. The V and J genes are TRBV15 and TRBJ2-7; D is perhaps TRBD1 (6 bases). V was cut by 4 bases and J by 2 bases, with 18 bases left in between. This CDR3 comprises 16 residues. Germline lookup yields CDR1 LNHNV and CDR2 YYDKDF (reference sequence).

This chain uses TRBV6-1 with TRBJ2-5; 10 nucleotides agree with TRBD2. V shed 2 bases and J 6 bases; nucleotides not matched to a gene: 12. Germline V gene lookup returns CDR1 MNHNS and CDR2 SASEGT. The CDR3 covers 17 residues. The DNA of the CDR3 is TGTGCCAGCAGTGAAAGTAGAAGCGGGGGGGCGAGGAAGACCCAGTACTTC. The encoded protein is CASSESRSGGARKTQYF.

The gene calls are TRBV6-1 and TRBJ2-5; D possibly matches TRBD1 or TRBD2 (5 bases each). The CDR3 runs to 15 residues. The germline V and J ends were trimmed by 0 bases and 9 bases, with 17 bases remaining between them. Germline values: CDR1 MNHNS, CDR2 SASEGT. The CDR3 protein is CASSEAGIFLGPQYF. CDR3 DNA: TGTGCCAGCAGTGAAGCTGGGATATTCTTGGGACCCCAGTACTTC.

This chain uses TRBV5-1 with TRBJ2-2; D is uncertain. Germline V gene lookup returns CDR1 SGHRS and CDR2 YFSETQ. The CDR3 has 15 amino acids. The V and J ends lost 0 bases and 3 bases respectively, with 9 bases between them. The CDR3 spells CASSLGGFDTGELFF. The CDR3 coding sequence is TGCGCCAGCAGCTTGGGTGGGTTCGACACCGGGGAGCTGTTTTTT.

This clone appeared a few times. The chain couples TRBV19 to TRBJ1-4; a possible D gene is TRBD1 (5 bases). Germline CDR1 and CDR2: LNHDA and SQIVND (reference sequence). The CDR3 has 13 amino acids. V was shortened by 10 bases and J by 5 bases, with 14 bases between the two germline ends. Here the CDR3 DNA reads TGTGCCACTTGGGGCATTGGGAATGAAAAACTGTTTTTT. It specifies CATWGIGNEKLFF.

The rearrangement links TRBV6-5 to TRBJ2-2, with D perhaps TRBD2 (5 bases). Germline lookup yields CDR1 MNHEY and CDR2 SVGAGI. The CDR3 has 14 amino acids. Trimming removed 2 bases from V and 4 bases from J, with 8 bases in between. CDR3 bases: TGTGCCAGCAGTTACGAGGGCCCCACCGGGGAGCTGTTTTTT. It yields the protein CASSYEGPTGELFF.

The V gene is TRBV11-3, the J gene TRBJ2-3; 8 bases align to TRBD1. Trimming at V came to 1 base and at J to 1 base, leaving 1 base not matched to a gene. The CDR3 runs 15 residues. From germline, CDR1 is SGHNT and CDR2 YENEEA. CDR3 region: CASSLVRGRTDTQYF. CDR3 in DNA: TGTGCCAGCAGCTTAGTCAGGGGGCGCACAGATACGCAGTATTTT. Full variable domain (outside the CDR3, taken from reference TRBV11-3 and TRBJ2-3): EAGVVQSPRYKIIEKKQPVAFWCNPISGHNTLYWYLQNLGQGPELLIRYENEEAVDDSQLPKDRFSAERLKGVDSTLKIQPAELGDSAVYLCASSLVRGRTDTQYFGPGTRLTVL.

The CDR3 protein is CASSDGVMNTEAFF. CDR3 in DNA: TGCGCCAGCAGTGATGGGGTGATGAACACTGAAGCTTTCTTT. This chain uses TRBV10-2 with TRBJ1-1; D is ambiguous. The CDR3 has 14 residues. CDR1 is WSHSY, CDR2 SAAADI, per germline. Between the trimmed V and J ends, which lost 3 bases and 0 bases, there was a span of 8 bases.